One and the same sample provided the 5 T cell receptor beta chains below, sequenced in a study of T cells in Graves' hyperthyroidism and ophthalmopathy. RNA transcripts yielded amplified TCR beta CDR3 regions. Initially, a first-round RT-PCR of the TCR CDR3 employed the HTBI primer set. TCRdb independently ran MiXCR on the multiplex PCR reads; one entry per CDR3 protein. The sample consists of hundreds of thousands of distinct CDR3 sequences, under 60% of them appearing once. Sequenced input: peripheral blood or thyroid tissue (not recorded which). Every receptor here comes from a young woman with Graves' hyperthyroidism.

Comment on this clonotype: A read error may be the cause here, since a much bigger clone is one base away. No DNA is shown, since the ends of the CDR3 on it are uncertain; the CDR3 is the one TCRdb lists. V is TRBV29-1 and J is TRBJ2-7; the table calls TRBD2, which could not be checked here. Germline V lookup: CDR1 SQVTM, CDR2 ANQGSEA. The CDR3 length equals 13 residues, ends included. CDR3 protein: CSVALGNSYEQHF.

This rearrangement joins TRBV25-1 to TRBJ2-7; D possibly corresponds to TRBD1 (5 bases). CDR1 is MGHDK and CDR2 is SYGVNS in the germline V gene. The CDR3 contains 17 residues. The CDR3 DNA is TGTGCTGGCCGTCCACAGGTTCTCAGGAGAAACTTCTACGAGCAGTACTTC. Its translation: CAGRPQVLRRNFYEQYF.

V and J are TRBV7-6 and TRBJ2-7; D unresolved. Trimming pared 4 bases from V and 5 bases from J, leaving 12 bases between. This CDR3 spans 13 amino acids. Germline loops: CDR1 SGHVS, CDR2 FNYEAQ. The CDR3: CASSSGKTHEQYF. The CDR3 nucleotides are TGTGCCAGCAGCTCTGGGAAGACCCACGAGCAGTACTTC.

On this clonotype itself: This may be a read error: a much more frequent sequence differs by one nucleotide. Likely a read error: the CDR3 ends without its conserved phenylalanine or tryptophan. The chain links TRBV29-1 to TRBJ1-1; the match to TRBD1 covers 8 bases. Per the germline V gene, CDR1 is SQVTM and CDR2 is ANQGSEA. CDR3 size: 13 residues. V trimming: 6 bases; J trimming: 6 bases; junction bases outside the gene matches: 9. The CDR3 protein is CSVVRQGRAEAFY. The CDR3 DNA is TGCAGCGTGGTACGACAGGGGAGGGCTGAAGCTTTCTAT.

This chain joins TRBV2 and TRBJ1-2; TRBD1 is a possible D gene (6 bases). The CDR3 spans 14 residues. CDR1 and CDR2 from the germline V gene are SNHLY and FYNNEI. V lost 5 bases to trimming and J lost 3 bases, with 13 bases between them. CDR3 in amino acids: CASSLGGDYYGYTF. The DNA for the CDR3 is TGTGCCAGCAGTTTAGGGGGAGATTACTATGGCTACACCTTC.